The 19 T cell receptor beta chains below come from one sample, sequenced in a study of blood T cells in healthy people across ages. Using a J-beta primer mix together with a sample-barcoded 5' primer, a second PCR was run for roughly 7 to 11 cycles. One entry per CDR3 protein results from TCRdb running MiXCR on the 5' RACE reads. The sample includes about 1,500,000 distinct CDR3 sequences, around two fifths of them seen just once. Sequenced sample: blood. These receptors originate from a woman aged 18-29 years in good health.

The chain joins TRBV19 to TRBJ2-3, with a possible D match to TRBD2 (5 bases). This CDR3 is built from 16 residues. The V end was cut by 5 bases, the J end by 0 bases, with 15 bases between. CDR1 LNHDA and CDR2 SQIVND come from the germline V gene (reference sequence). CDR3 sequence (DNA): TGTGCCAGTAGTTCCCGGGGAGCCTTAAGCACAGATACGCAGTATTTT. As protein: CASSSRGALSTDTQYF.

This chain links TRBV20-1 with TRBJ2-3; 7 bases are a match to TRBD2. This CDR3 comprises 16 residues. J gave up 2 bases and V 0 bases, and 8 bases lay outside the gene matches. Per the germline V gene, CDR1 is DFQATT and CDR2 is SNEGSKA (reference sequence). The CDR3: CSARDWAGEYTDTQYF. The CDR3 DNA is TGCAGTGCTAGAGATTGGGCGGGGGAATACACAGATACGCAGTATTTT.

Worth noting for this clonotype: This may arise from a read error, as a much more abundant clone is one base away. The V and J genes are TRBV7-9 and TRBJ2-1, with no clear D. V was cut by 1 base and J by 12 bases, with 13 bases left in between. From germline, CDR1 is SEHNR and CDR2 FQNEAQ (reference sequence). This CDR3 is built from 13 residues. CDR3 residues: CASSLVLGGGQFF. CDR3 coding DNA: TGTGCCAGCAGCTTAGTCTTAGGCGGTGGGCAGTTCTTC.

This sequence joins TRBV11-2 and TRBJ1-1; weak D call: TRBD1 (6 bases). CDR3 size: 13 residues. Trimming took 5 bases from V and 5 from J, leaving 12 bases between them. The V gene's germline CDR1 is SGHAT and CDR2 FQNNGV. The CDR3 bases are TGTGCCAGCAGCCCGGGGGCGCGGACTGAAGCTTTCTTT. Protein sequence: CASSPGARTEAFF.

This chain uses TRBV27 with TRBJ2-5; TRBD1 might be the D (6 bases). V shed 1 base and J shed 5 bases, with 8 bases lying between them. Looked up from germline, CDR1 is MNHEY and CDR2 is SMNVEV (reference sequence). The CDR3 contains 13 residues. In DNA form, the CDR3 reads TGTGCCAGCAGTTTATTAGACAGGGAGACCCAGTACTTC. It yields the protein CASSLLDRETQYF.

V gene TRBV9 combines with J gene TRBJ2-7; 7 bases match TRBD2. Germline CDR1 reads SGDLS; CDR2 reads YYNGEE. V lost 4 bases to trimming and J lost 2 bases; unmatched junction nucleotides: 9. The CDR3 has 15 amino acids. The CDR3, as DNA: TGTGCCAGCAGCCTAGATAATGGGGGGGCCTACGAGCAGTACTTC. Its protein product is CASSLDNGGAYEQYF.

V and J are TRBV12-3 or TRBV12-4 and TRBJ2-5; no firm D call. The J call could be wrong; TRBJ2-7 is a better fit for the DNA end. The length of the CDR3 is 12 residues. In DNA, the CDR3 is TGTGCCAGCAGTTTTGATGGGGACGAGCAGTACTTC. It is translated as CASSFDGDEQYF.

Only a few counts were recorded for this clonotype. This chain links TRBV6-1 with TRBJ2-7, with 14 bases aligning to TRBD2. The CDR3 spans 16 residues. With 3 bases clipped from V and 5 bases from J, the junction kept 6 bases outside the gene matches. The V gene's germline CDR1 is MNHNS and CDR2 SASEGT. Here the CDR3 DNA reads TGTGCCAGCAGTGACTGGGGACTAGCGGGAGTTGACGAGCAGTACTTC. This gives the protein CASSDWGLAGVDEQYF.

The chain employs TRBV4-1 and TRBJ2-1; 14 nucleotides agree with TRBD2. The junction had 3 bases not matched to a gene; V was cut back by 3 bases and J by 8 bases. The germline CDR1 and CDR2 sequences are MGHRA and YSYEKL. This CDR3 contains 15 residues. CDR3 residues: CASSQTSGRADEQFF. In DNA form, the CDR3 reads TGCGCCAGCAGCCAGACTAGCGGGAGGGCCGATGAGCAGTTCTTC.

This clonotype occurred many times. The chain combines TRBV2 with TRBJ2-7; possibly TRBD2 for D (6 bases). In germline, CDR1 is SNHLY, CDR2 FYNNEI. The CDR3 is 12 amino acids. V gave up 6 bases and J gave up 3 bases, with 9 bases separating them. In nucleotides, the CDR3 is TGTGCCAGCAGGACCGGGGGCTACGAGCAGTACTTC. Translation gives CASRTGGYEQYF.

V gene TRBV4-2 combines with J gene TRBJ2-5; D is undetermined. This CDR3 region has 14 residues. The V gene lost 0 bases and the J gene lost 5 bases, with 10 bases spanning the gap. Per the germline V gene, CDR1 is LGHNA and CDR2 is YNFKEQ. Written as DNA, the CDR3 is TGTGCCAGCAGCCAAGATTCCCAGGCGGAGACCCAGTACTTC. Protein sequence: CASSQDSQAETQYF.

This sequence joins TRBV10-2 and TRBJ2-3; possibly TRBD1 for D (6 bases). V was cut by 6 bases and J by 6 bases, with 16 bases left in between. Germline V gene lookup returns CDR1 WSHSY and CDR2 SAAADI. The CDR3 sequence is 14 residues long. The CDR3 here is CASRTGRSVDTQYF. CDR3 DNA sequence: TGCGCCAGCAGGACAGGACGGTCGGTGGATACGCAGTATTTT.

This clonotype was seen a few times. This chain uses TRBV7-9 with TRBJ2-7, with D maybe TRBD1 (7 bases). Trimming left V 5 bases short and J 1 base short, with 12 bases between. The CDR3 runs 14 residues. Germline CDR1 and CDR2: SEHNR and FQNEAQ (reference sequence). The CDR3 DNA reads as TGTGCCAGCAGCAGGGGGGACAGATCCTACGAGCAGTACTTC. Residues: CASSRGDRSYEQYF.

The chain joins TRBV5-1 to TRBJ2-2; perhaps TRBD1 as D (6 bases). The CDR3 sequence is 15 residues long. The germline V gene encodes CDR1 SGHRS and CDR2 YFSETQ. Between the trimmed V and J ends, which lost 0 bases and 4 bases, there was a span of 10 bases. CDR3 coding DNA: TGCGCCAGCAGCTTGGCCCAGGGGTCCACCGGGGAGCTGTTTTTT. Its protein is CASSLAQGSTGELFF.

V usage is TRBV12-3 or TRBV12-4 and J usage is TRBJ2-3, with D unclear. The V end lost 3 bases, the J end lost 4 bases, and 14 bases lay between the germline ends. CDR3 length: 15 residues. The CDR3 spells CASSFLTGSADTQYF. CDR3 in DNA: TGTGCCAGCAGTTTCCTTACCGGGTCGGCAGATACGCAGTATTTT.

This chain uses TRBV6-5 with TRBJ2-3; no clear D. V lost 4 bases and J 4 bases, leaving 12 bases between the germline ends. CDR1 and CDR2 (germline): MNHEY, SVGAGI. This CDR3 is built from 14 residues. The CDR3 nucleotides read TGTGCCAGCAGTTCAACCCCGACTTCAGATACGCAGTATTTT. It specifies CASSSTPTSDTQYF.

Concerning this clonotype itself: The junction differs from germline at one of its ends, possibly a read error. The chain employs TRBV4-1 and TRBJ1-5; D is uncertain. CDR1 is MGHRA, CDR2 YSYEKL, per germline. This CDR3 is built from 16 residues. CDR3 residues: CASSQEAGFGNRPQHF. In DNA form, the CDR3 reads TGCGCCAGCAGCCAAGAGGCGGGGTTCGGCAATCGGCCCCAGCATTTT.

This clonotype was detected once. The chain employs TRBV19 and TRBJ1-2; no clear D. Between the trimmed V and J ends, which lost 7 bases and 1 base, there was a span of 16 bases. CDR1 is LNHDA, CDR2 SQIVND, per germline (reference sequence). The CDR3 consists of 15 residues. The CDR3 loop reads CASMSEDPSNYGYTF. CDR3 nucleotide sequence: TGTGCCAGTATGTCGGAGGACCCGAGTAACTATGGCTACACCTTC.

The chain joins TRBV5-1 to TRBJ2-1; TRBD1 matches 9 bases. V lost 8 bases and J lost 5; bases outside the gene matches: 14. Germline values: CDR1 SGHRS, CDR2 YFSETQ. The CDR3 sequence is 16 residues long. The CDR3 sequence is CARGRVGTGLNNEQFF. Here the CDR3 DNA reads TGCGCCAGGGGGCGGGTCGGGACAGGGTTAAACAATGAGCAGTTCTTC.